The 18 T cell receptor beta chains below come from one sample, sequenced in a study of T-cell reconstitution after alpha-beta-depleted transplantation in children. TCRbeta library construction was performed incorporating unique molecular identifiers. TCRdb re-analysed the PCR reads in MiXCR, keeping a single row per CDR3 protein. The table records some 600,000 distinct CDR3 sequences, 10% to 15% of them present only once. The sample consisted of PBMCs, mostly from graft donor cells, taken 360 days after TCRalphabeta/CD19-depleted stem cell transplant. The receptors here all came from a male patient younger than 18 who had a stem cell transplant for acute myeloid leukemia, so the T cells may come from the graft donor.

Concerning this clonotype: A much larger clone lies a single base off, so this may be a read error. Given the absence of the conserved phenylalanine or tryptophan at the CDR3 end, a read error is likely. The rearrangement uses TRBV20-1 and TRBJ2-2; TRBD2 matches at 8 bases. CDR1 DFQATT and CDR2 SNEGSKA come from the germline V gene (reference sequence). The CDR3 sequence is 16 residues long. V was pared by 2 bases and J by 2 bases, with 7 bases of the junction left unmatched. Here the CDR3 reads CSARNLSGTNTGELFC. Written as DNA, the CDR3 is TGCAGTGCTAGAAACCTTAGCGGGACTAACACCGGGGAGCTGTTTTGT.

This chain links TRBV20-1 with TRBJ2-2, with 9 bases aligning to TRBD1. The germline gives CDR1 DFQATT, CDR2 SNEGSKA (reference sequence). V lost 7 bases and J lost 6; bases outside the gene matches: 6. This CDR3 region has 13 residues. The chain's CDR3 is CSVTGGLPGELFF. CDR3 sequence (DNA): TGCAGTGTTACAGGGGGCCTCCCCGGGGAGCTGTTTTTT.

About this clonotype itself: The junction departs from germline at one end; a sequencing error may be responsible. CDR3 nucleotides: TGTGCCAGCCGTGACGGGGGACAGGGTAGCGAGCAGTTCTTC. This encodes CASRDGGQGSEQFF. This rearrangement joins TRBV2 to TRBJ2-1, with 9 bases that match TRBD1. Per germline, CDR1 SNHLY and CDR2 FYNNEI. The CDR3 spans 14 residues.

This clonotype was counted many times. This chain uses TRBV29-1 with TRBJ2-7, with TRBD2 as a possible D gene (6 bases). CDR1 and CDR2 (germline): SQVTM, ANQGSEA. The CDR3 sequence is 13 residues long. V was cut by 3 bases and J by 6 bases, with 15 bases left in between. The CDR3 DNA follows: TGCAGCGTTGAGGACGGGAGAAGTCCCGAGCAGTACTTC. Translated, it gives CSVEDGRSPEQYF.

This chain connects TRBV11-1 to TRBJ2-7; D gene uncertain. The CDR3 has 14 amino acids. CDR1 and CDR2 from the germline V gene are SGHAT and FQDESV (reference sequence). Trimming removed 0 bases from V and 6 bases from J, with 12 bases in between. In nucleotides, the CDR3 is TGTGCCAGCAGCTTAGCGCTAACAGTCGGCGAGCAGTACTTC. This gives the protein CASSLALTVGEQYF.

V and J are TRBV7-8 and TRBJ2-3; possible D gene TRBD1, 7 bases. Germline V gene lookup returns CDR1 SGHVS and CDR2 FQNEAQ. V was pared by 5 bases and J by 4 bases, with 16 bases between. The CDR3 contains 15 residues. CDR3: CASSPPRGAADTQYF. The CDR3 DNA reads TGTGCCAGCAGCCCGCCCAGGGGGGCGGCAGATACGCAGTATTTT.

In its sample, this clonotype was seen many times. The chain joins TRBV7-2 to TRBJ1-2; D is possibly TRBD1 (5 bases). Germline V CDR1 and CDR2: SGHTA, FQGNSA. V dropped 3 bases and J dropped 4 bases, with 9 bases sitting between them. The CDR3 runs to 13 residues. The CDR3 is CASSFRAGYGYTF. The CDR3 DNA reads TGTGCCAGCAGCTTCAGGGCTGGCTATGGCTACACCTTC.

The rearrangement uses TRBV4-3 and TRBJ1-1; 8 bases agree with TRBD1. The CDR3 length is 13 residues. The V segment lost 1 base and the J segment 8 bases; nucleotides outside the gene matches: 3. Germline CDR1 and CDR2: LGHNA and YSLEER. CDR3 in DNA: TGCGCCAGCAGCCAAGGGGACAGGACCGAAGCTTTCTTT. This sequence encodes CASSQGDRTEAFF.

This clonotype came up many times. This chain connects TRBV7-3 to TRBJ2-5; tentatively, D is TRBD2 (7 bases). Trimming shortened V by 7 bases and J by 1 base, and 13 bases separated the two germline ends. This CDR3 is built from 14 residues. Germline loops: CDR1 SGHTA, CDR2 FQGTGA. In DNA, the CDR3 is TGTGCCAGCAACGGAGGGGGGGCCCAAGAGACCCAGTACTTC. Translated: CASNGGGAQETQYF.

The CDR3 DNA reads as TGTGCCAGCAGCCCCCGGGGTAGCTTGAGCTCCTACAATGAGCAGTTCTTC. Translated: CASSPRGSLSSYNEQFF. V and J are TRBV7-8 and TRBJ2-1; D is possibly TRBD2 (5 bases). Trimming left V 5 bases short and J 0 bases short, with 17 bases between. This CDR3 region has 17 residues. CDR1 is SGHVS, CDR2 FQNEAQ, per germline.

V gene TRBV6-5 combines with J gene TRBJ2-1; TRBD1 matches at 8 bases. The CDR3 totals 14 residues. V shed 2 bases and J 5 bases; nucleotides not matched to a gene: 2. The germline V gene has CDR1 MNHEY and CDR2 SVGAGI. CDR3 protein: CASSYLDRDNEQFF. In DNA form, the CDR3 reads TGTGCCAGCAGTTACCTGGACAGGGACAATGAGCAGTTCTTC.

The chain is built from TRBV5-1 and TRBJ2-2, with D perhaps matching TRBD1 (6 bases). Trimming pared 0 bases from V and 4 bases from J, leaving 13 bases between. Germline V gene sequence: CDR1 SGHRS, CDR2 YFSETQ. This CDR3 is 16 amino acids long. CDR3 nucleotides: TGCGCCAGCAGCTTGGCTGCAGGGGTCCTCACCGGGGAGCTGTTTTTT. The encoded protein is CASSLAAGVLTGELFF.

The chain carries TRBV6-2 or TRBV6-3 and TRBJ2-2; D gene ambiguous. With 6 bases removed from V and 4 bases from J, the gap between germline ends came to 9 bases. The germline V gene encodes CDR1 MNHEY and CDR2 SVGEGT. This CDR3 spans 13 amino acids. CDR3 DNA sequence: TGTGCCAGCAGGCTTTTTAGCACCGGGGAGCTGTTTTTT. Translation: CASRLFSTGELFF.

This clonotype was detected only a few times. This chain joins TRBV5-1 and TRBJ2-5; 7 bases align to TRBD1. CDR3 length equals 14 residues. Per the germline V gene, CDR1 is SGHRS and CDR2 is YFSETQ. Trimming removed 4 bases from V and 4 bases from J; junction bases left unmatched: 7. As DNA, the CDR3 is TGCGCCAGCAGCGGAAGGGGGCGCCCAGAGACCCAGTACTTC. It translates to CASSGRGRPETQYF.

The rearrangement uses TRBV20-1 and TRBJ2-7; D is undetermined. Trimming shortened V by 1 base and J by 4 bases, and 8 bases separated the two germline ends. This CDR3 contains 12 residues. Germline CDR1 reads DFQATT; CDR2 reads SNEGSKA (reference sequence). The CDR3 coding sequence is TGCAGTGCTAGAGGTAGCCCGTACGAGCAGTACTTC. Translated: CSARGSPYEQYF.

This chain links TRBV28 with TRBJ1-3; unclear D gene. The V end lost 3 bases, the J end lost 0 bases, and 12 bases lay between the germline ends. The CDR3 is 16 amino acids. CDR1 and CDR2 from the germline V gene are MDHEN and SYDVKM. The CDR3 spells CASSLAGPLSGNTIYF. CDR3 bases: TGTGCCAGCAGTTTGGCAGGACCGCTCTCTGGAAACACCATATATTTT.

This clonotype turned up a few times. This chain uses TRBV6-5 with TRBJ1-5, with D uncertain. The CDR3 is made up of 13 amino acids. CDR1 MNHEY and CDR2 SVGAGI come from the germline V gene. Trimming pared 2 bases from V and 11 bases from J, leaving 13 bases between. The CDR3 reads CASSYTLLSAQHF. The CDR3 DNA reads as TGTGCCAGCAGTTACACCCTCCTTTCGGCCCAGCATTTT.

At least ten counts were recorded for this clonotype. The chain joins TRBV27 to TRBJ2-7; D is perhaps TRBD1 (6 bases). V was cut by 1 base and J by 0 bases, with 7 bases left in between. This CDR3 is built from 14 residues. Germline V gene sequence: CDR1 MNHEY, CDR2 SMNVEV (reference sequence). CDR3 bases: TGTGCCAGCAGTTTATGGGGGCCCTCCTACGAGCAGTACTTC. Translation gives CASSLWGPSYEQYF.